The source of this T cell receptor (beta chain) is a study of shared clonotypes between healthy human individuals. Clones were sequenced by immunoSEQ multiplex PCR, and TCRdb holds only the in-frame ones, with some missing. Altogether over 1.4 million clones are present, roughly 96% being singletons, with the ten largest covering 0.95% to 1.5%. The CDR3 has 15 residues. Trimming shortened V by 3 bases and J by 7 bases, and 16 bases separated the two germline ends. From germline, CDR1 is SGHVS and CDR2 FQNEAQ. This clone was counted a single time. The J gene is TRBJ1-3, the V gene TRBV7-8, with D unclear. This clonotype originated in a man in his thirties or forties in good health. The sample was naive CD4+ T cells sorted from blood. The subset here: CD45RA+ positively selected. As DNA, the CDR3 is TGTGCCAGCAGCTTCCCGAGCGCCGGCGAGAACACCATATATTTT. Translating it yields CASSFPSAGENTIYF.